The 9 T cell receptor beta chains presented below share a single source sample, sequenced in a study of blood T cell repertoires in COVID-19. The method was immunoSEQ multiplex PCR; TCRdb's version includes in-frame clones alone and lacks a portion of them. The sample lists hundreds of thousands of clones, about nine tenths seen once, with around 6% in the top ten. Input material: peripheral blood. The receptors were sampled from a man in his 60s who had recovered from COVID-19.

The chain recombines TRBV3-1 (or the pseudogene TRBV3-2) with TRBJ2-6, with D perhaps TRBD1 (6 bases). The CDR3 spans 15 residues. CDR1 and CDR2 (germline): LGHDT, YNNKEL (reference sequence). The germline V and J ends were trimmed by 6 bases and 4 bases, with 13 bases remaining between them. CDR3 sequence (DNA): TGTGCCAGCAGTATACAGGGTCTCGGGGCCAACGTCCTGACTTTC. As protein: CASSIQGLGANVLTF.

This clone has more than one count but fewer than ten. This sequence joins TRBV2 and TRBJ1-5, with D unclear. The CDR3 is 17 residues long. Looked up from germline, CDR1 is SNHLY and CDR2 is FYNNEI. Trimming removed 0 bases at V and 0 bases at J, with 12 bases between. The CDR3 DNA follows: TGTGCCAGCAGTGAAGCCTGGACTCACTATAGCAATCAGCCCCAGCATTTT. This gives the protein CASSEAWTHYSNQPQHF.

As regards this clone: Without the conserved terminal phenylalanine or tryptophan, this CDR3 likely stems from a read error. It is unclear where the CDR3 begins or ends on the DNA, so no DNA is shown, and the CDR3 is as TCRdb lists it. This chain uses TRBV18 with TRBJ2-7; the table's D gene call, TRBD2, was not cross checked with the DNA. Germline V gene sequence: CDR1 KGHSH, CDR2 LQKENI. The CDR3 is 12 amino acids in total, end residues counted. The CDR3 loop reads CASSPTGGTSSL.

The chain recombines TRBV7-9 with TRBJ1-1, with TRBD1 matching over 9 bases. The length of the CDR3 is 15 residues. With 1 base clipped from V and 0 bases from J, the junction kept 0 bases outside the gene matches. Germline V gene lookup returns CDR1 SEHNR and CDR2 FQNEAQ (reference sequence). The CDR3 here is CASSLGDRVNTEAFF. The DNA of the CDR3 is TGTGCCAGCAGCTTAGGGGACAGGGTGAACACTGAAGCTTTCTTT.

The gene calls are TRBV19 and TRBJ1-4, with D possibly TRBD1 on 6 matching bases. Germline CDR1 and CDR2: LNHDA and SQIVND (reference sequence). Trimming shortened V by 3 bases and J by 3 bases, and 11 bases separated the two germline ends. CDR3 length equals 15 residues. The CDR3 DNA is TGTGCCAGTAGTATGCAGGGGTCTGCTAATGAAAAACTGTTTTTT. It specifies CASSMQGSANEKLFF.

This clone is a singleton in its sample. V is TRBV3-1 (or the pseudogene TRBV3-2) and J is TRBJ1-2; perhaps TRBD1 as D (5 bases). The CDR3 runs 14 residues. Germline values: CDR1 LGHDT, CDR2 YNNKEL (reference sequence). Trimming removed 2 bases at V and 5 bases at J, with 12 bases between. CDR3 residues: CASSQYSQGYGYTF. The CDR3 region has the DNA TGTGCCAGCAGCCAATATTCCCAGGGATATGGCTACACCTTC.

The chain carries TRBV9 and TRBJ2-7; 8 bases agree with TRBD1. Unmatched junction bases numbered 0, after V lost 1 base and J lost 3 bases. Germline CDR1 SGDLS, CDR2 YYNGEE. The CDR3 spans 13 residues. The CDR3 DNA is TGTGCCAGCAGCGTAACAGGGGGCTACGAGCAGTACTTC. This sequence encodes CASSVTGGYEQYF.

The chain employs TRBV3-1 (or the pseudogene TRBV3-2) and TRBJ2-7; 11 bases fit TRBD2. The germline gives CDR1 LGHDT, CDR2 YNNKEL (reference sequence). The CDR3 has 15 amino acids. J gave up 6 bases and V 2 bases, and 6 bases lay outside the gene matches. The chain's CDR3 is CASSQLTSGSSEQYF. CDR3 nucleotide sequence: TGTGCCAGCAGCCAATTAACTAGCGGGAGTTCCGAGCAGTACTTC.

The chain uses TRBV28 and TRBJ1-1; maybe TRBD1 (6 bases). V gave up 4 bases and J gave up 0 bases, with 12 bases separating them. CDR1 is MDHEN and CDR2 is SYDVKM in the germline V gene. The CDR3 runs to 15 residues. The CDR3 spells CASSSTGRMNTEAFF. CDR3 coding DNA: TGTGCCAGCAGTTCGACAGGTCGGATGAACACTGAAGCTTTCTTT.